The 14 T cell receptor beta chains in this list originate from one sample, sequenced in a study of blood T cell repertoires in COVID-19. Sequenced by immunoSEQ multiplex PCR; TCRdb stores in-frame clones only, minus some. Here the sample spans about 430,000 clones, 70% to 90% being singletons. Sequencing was carried out using PBMCs or T cells enriched from blood (not recorded which). The receptors were sampled from a woman under 30 who had been exposed to COVID-19.

The chain is built from TRBV2 and TRBJ2-7, with no clear D. This CDR3 contains 14 residues. Trimming removed 5 bases at V and 1 base at J, with 12 bases between. The V gene's germline CDR1 is SNHLY and CDR2 FYNNEI. DNA for the CDR3: TGTGCCAGCAGTACCGCGGTTGCTTCCTACGAGCAGTACTTC. Translation gives CASSTAVASYEQYF. The full variable domain, rest sourced from reference TRBV2 and TRBJ2-7, is EPEVTQTPSHQVTQMGQEVILRCVPISNHLYFYWYRQILGQKVEFLVSFYNNEISEKSEIFDDQFSVERPDGSNFTLKIRSTKLEDSAMYFCASSTAVASYEQYFGPGTRLTVT.

The rearrangement links TRBV28 to TRBJ1-5; no definite D call. From germline, CDR1 is MDHEN and CDR2 SYDVKM. The V gene lost 4 bases and the J gene lost 2 bases, with 12 bases spanning the gap. CDR3 length: 15 residues. Here the CDR3 reads CASSWGAGGNQPQHF. The CDR3 DNA is TGTGCCAGCAGTTGGGGAGCGGGTGGCAATCAGCCCCAGCATTTT.

This sequence joins TRBV18 and TRBJ2-7; 10 nucleotides align to TRBD1. CDR1 and CDR2 (germline): KGHSH, LQKENI. V dropped 4 bases and J dropped 3; count of bases not matched to a gene: 6. The CDR3 loop spans 15 amino acids. CDR3 DNA: TGTGCCAGCTCACGCGCCCGGGACAGGGGCTACGAGCAGTACTTC. Its translation is CASSRARDRGYEQYF.

The rearrangement joins TRBV29-1 to TRBJ2-1; D is possibly TRBD2 (5 bases). The CDR3 is made up of 13 amino acids. Germline V gene data show CDR1 as SQVTM and CDR2 as ANQGSEA. The V gene lost 6 bases and the J gene lost 5 bases, with 14 bases spanning the gap. The CDR3 here is CSVYSTRNNEQFF. CDR3 sequence (DNA): TGCAGCGTGTACAGCACTAGAAACAATGAGCAGTTCTTC.

This chain joins TRBV4-1 and TRBJ2-2, with 13 positions matching TRBD2. The germline gives CDR1 MGHRA, CDR2 YSYEKL. Germline trimming cut 1 base from V and 1 base from J; bases unmatched to any gene: 0. The CDR3 sequence is 17 residues long. CDR3 DNA sequence: TGCGCCAGCAGCCAAGGGACTAGCGGGGGGAACACCGGGGAGCTGTTTTTT. This translates into CASSQGTSGGNTGELFF.

This clone was seen more than once but under ten times. CDR3 sequence reads: CASSPPVLLDDTGELFF. In DNA form, the CDR3 reads TGTGCCAGCTCACCACCGGTATTACTAGATGATACCGGGGAGCTGTTTTTT. The V and J genes are TRBV18 and TRBJ2-2; D might be TRBD2 (5 bases). The CDR3 is 17 amino acids. The germline V and J ends were trimmed by 0 bases and 5 bases, with 16 bases remaining between them. Germline CDR1 is KGHSH and CDR2 is LQKENI. The full variable domain, completed using reference TRBV18 and TRBJ2-2, is NAGVMQNPRHLVRRRGQEARLRCSPMKGHSHVYWYRQLPEEGLKFMVYLQKENIIDESGMPKERFSAEFPKEGPSILRIQQVVRGDSAAYFCASSPPVLLDDTGELFFGEGSRLTVL.

The gene calls are TRBV20-1 and TRBJ2-7; 11 positions agree with TRBD2. The germline gives CDR1 DFQATT, CDR2 SNEGSKA (reference sequence). The CDR3 is 13 residues long. After removal of 3 bases from V and 4 bases from J, the junction contained 2 bases not matched to a gene. The CDR3 here is CSASPSGGYEQYF. Written as DNA, the CDR3 is TGCAGTGCTAGTCCTAGCGGGGGGTACGAGCAGTACTTC.

The chain links TRBV2 to TRBJ2-7, with TRBD2 as a possible D gene (5 bases). The V and J ends lost 1 base and 3 bases respectively, with 13 bases between them. Germline V CDR1 and CDR2: SNHLY, FYNNEI. This CDR3 region has 15 residues. The CDR3 DNA reads as TGTGCCAGCAGTGAAGGGGTATTCGACTACTACGAGCAGTACTTC. Residues: CASSEGVFDYYEQYF.

A few counts support this clone. The chain carries TRBV29-1 and TRBJ1-4, with D possibly TRBD1 on 6 matching bases. Trimming stripped 3 bases from V and 6 bases from J, with 8 bases between. The germline CDR1 and CDR2 sequences are SQVTM and ANQGSEA. The CDR3 covers 12 residues. The CDR3 loop reads CSVEAGDEKLFF. In DNA form, the CDR3 reads TGCAGCGTTGAGGCAGGGGATGAAAAACTGTTTTTT.

The genes are TRBV9 and TRBJ2-1; D ambiguous. V was trimmed by 0 bases and J by 1 base, leaving 5 bases between them. Germline loops: CDR1 SGDLS, CDR2 YYNGEE. The CDR3 length is 14 residues. The CDR3 sequence is CASSVDSSYNEQFF. DNA for the CDR3: TGTGCCAGCAGCGTAGACAGTTCCTACAATGAGCAGTTCTTC.

The chain has TRBV5-1 and TRBJ2-7, with 11 positions matching TRBD1. Germline V gene sequence: CDR1 SGHRS, CDR2 YFSETQ. V shed 5 bases and J 3 bases; nucleotides not matched to a gene: 7. This CDR3 contains 15 residues. The CDR3 region has the DNA TGCGCCAGCAGAGGGGGGACAGGGGGAAGCTACGAGCAGTACTTC. It translates to CASRGGTGGSYEQYF.

The rearrangement uses TRBV28 and TRBJ1-3, with D hard to call. This CDR3 spans 14 amino acids. Germline CDR1 MDHEN, CDR2 SYDVKM. V was trimmed by 5 bases and J by 2 bases, leaving 10 bases between them. The CDR3 nucleotides are TGTGCCAGCAGTGGCGACAATCCTGGAAACACCATATATTTT. It codes for CASSGDNPGNTIYF.

This chain joins TRBV12-2 and TRBJ2-2; the table names TRBD2, a call not compared with the DNA. TRBV12-2 is assigned pseudogene status. The CDR3 covers 16 residues. The CDR3 region has the DNA TGTGCAAGTCGCTTAGTCATAGCGGAGAACACCGGGGAGCTGTTTTTT. It specifies CASRLVIAENTGELFF.

The chain combines TRBV6-5 with TRBJ2-1; D is uncertain. The CDR3 is 14 residues long. The V gene's germline CDR1 is MNHEY and CDR2 SVGAGI. The V end was cut by 7 bases, the J end by 4 bases, with 14 bases between. The CDR3 coding sequence is TGTGCCAGCAACCCCAGGTCCGGATACAATGAGCAGTTCTTC. Translation: CASNPRSGYNEQFF.